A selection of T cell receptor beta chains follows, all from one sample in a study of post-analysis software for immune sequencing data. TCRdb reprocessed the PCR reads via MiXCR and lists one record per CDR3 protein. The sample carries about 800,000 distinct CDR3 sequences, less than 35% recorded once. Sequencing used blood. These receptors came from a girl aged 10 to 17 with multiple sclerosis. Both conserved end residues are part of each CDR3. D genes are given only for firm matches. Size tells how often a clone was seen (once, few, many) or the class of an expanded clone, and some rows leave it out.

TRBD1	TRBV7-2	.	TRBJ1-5	CASSLGPDRGSQPQHF	TGTGCCAGCAGCTTAGGACCCGACAGGGGATCTCAGCCCCAGCATTTT
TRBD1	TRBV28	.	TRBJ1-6	CASGRQGGRSPLHF	TGTGCCAGCGGGCGCCAGGGGGGCCGATCACCCCTCCACTTT
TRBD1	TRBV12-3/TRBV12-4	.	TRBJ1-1	CASRSDRAGTEAFF	TGTGCCAGCAGGTCGGACAGGGCGGGCACTGAAGCTTTCTTT
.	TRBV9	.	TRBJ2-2	CASSQAPDGELFF	TGTGCCAGCAGCCAAGCCCCCGACGGGGAGCTGTTTTTT
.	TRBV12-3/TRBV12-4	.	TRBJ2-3	CASSLGPPQDTQYF	TGTGCCAGCAGTCTGGGACCTCCCCAAGATACGCAGTATTTT
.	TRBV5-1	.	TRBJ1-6	CASSPSSRDNSPLHF	TGCGCCAGCAGCCCATCTTCCAGGGATAATTCACCCCTCCACTTT
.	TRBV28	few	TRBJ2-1	CASINRGPYNEQFF	TGTGCCAGCATAAATCGGGGGCCTTACAATGAGCAGTTCTTC
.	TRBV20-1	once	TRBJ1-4	CSARGARRHNEKLFF	TGCAGTGCTAGAGGTGCACGGAGACACAATGAAAAACTGTTTTTT
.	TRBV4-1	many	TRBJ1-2	CASRQMVGEANYGYTF	TGCGCCAGCAGACAAATGGTCGGGGAGGCAAACTATGGCTACACCTTC
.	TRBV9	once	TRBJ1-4	CASSLGQGPPNEKLFF	TGTGCCAGCAGCCTGGGGCAGGGCCCCCCTAATGAAAAACTGTTTTTT
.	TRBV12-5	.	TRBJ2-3	CASGLVLSGTDSTDTQYF	TGTGCTAGTGGTTTGGTACTCTCGGGTACGGACAGCACAGATACGCAGTATTTT
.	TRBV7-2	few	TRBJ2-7	CAGSPGRSYEQYF	TGTGCCGGCAGCCCAGGGCGCTCCTACGAGCAGTACTTC
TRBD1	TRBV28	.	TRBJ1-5	CASSSGQDDQPQHF	TGTGCCAGCAGTTCGGGACAGGATGATCAGCCCCAGCATTTT
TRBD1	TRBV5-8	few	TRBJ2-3	CASSRTGWETDTQYF	TGTGCCAGCAGCCGGACAGGGTGGGAAACAGATACGCAGTATTTT
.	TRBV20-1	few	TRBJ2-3	CSANSRGGTDTQYF	TGCAGTGCCAATTCGAGGGGGGGGACAGATACGCAGTATTTT
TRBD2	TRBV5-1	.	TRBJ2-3	CASSLLAGRGGTDTQYF	TGCGCCAGCAGCTTGCTAGCGGGAAGGGGTGGCACAGATACGCAGTATTTT
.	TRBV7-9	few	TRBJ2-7	CASSLGTYNEQYF	TGTGCCAGCAGCTTAGGTACCTACAATGAGCAGTACTTC
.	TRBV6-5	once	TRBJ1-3	CASSAGPGSGNTIYF	TGTGCCAGCAGCGCCGGGCCAGGCTCTGGAAACACCATATATTTT
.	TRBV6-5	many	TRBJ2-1	CASSYSSGLHNEQFF	TGTGCCAGCAGTTACTCTTCGGGGCTACACAATGAGCAGTTCTTC
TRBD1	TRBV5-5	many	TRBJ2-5	CASRRETGVGETQYF	TGTGCCAGCAGGAGAGAAACAGGGGTAGGGGAGACCCAGTACTTC
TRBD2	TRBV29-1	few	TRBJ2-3	CSAGTSGTSTDTQYF	TGCAGCGCTGGGACTAGCGGAACTAGCACAGATACGCAGTATTTT
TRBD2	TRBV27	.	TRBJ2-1	CANSWAGGPYNEQFF	TGTGCCAACAGTTGGGCGGGAGGGCCCTACAATGAGCAGTTCTTC
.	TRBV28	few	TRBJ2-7	CASSLALHEQYF	TGTGCCAGCAGTTTGGCCCTCCACGAGCAGTACTTC
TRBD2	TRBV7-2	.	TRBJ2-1	CASSLAGRARSGNEQFF	TGTGCCAGCAGCTTAGCCGGGAGGGCCAGGAGTGGGAATGAGCAGTTCTTC
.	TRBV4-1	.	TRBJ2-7	CASSLEIQGFREQYF	TGCGCCAGCAGCCTAGAAATCCAGGGATTTCGGGAGCAGTACTTC
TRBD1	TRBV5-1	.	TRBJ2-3	CASSLAGQGAIDTQYF	TGCGCCAGCAGCTTGGCGGGACAGGGGGCAATAGATACGCAGTATTTT
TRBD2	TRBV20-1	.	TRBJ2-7	CSARLAGAHEQYF	TGCAGTGCTCGACTAGCGGGAGCCCACGAGCAGTACTTC
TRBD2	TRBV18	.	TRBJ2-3	CASSPQLAGEDTQYF	TGTGCCAGCTCACCGCAGCTAGCGGGGGAAGATACGCAGTATTTT
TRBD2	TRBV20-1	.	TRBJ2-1	CSARDLSARGGSYEQFF	TGCAGTGCTAGAGATTTATCGGCTCGCGGGGGGTCTTATGAGCAGTTCTTC
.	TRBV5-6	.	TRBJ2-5	CASSLEPGARSETQYF	TGTGCCAGCAGCTTGGAGCCGGGGGCGAGGTCAGAGACCCAGTACTTC
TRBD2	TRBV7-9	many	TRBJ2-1	CASRRGTSGDNEQFF	TGTGCCAGCAGACGCGGGACTAGCGGGGACAATGAGCAGTTCTTC